This is a list of T cell receptor beta chains from one sample in a study of early T cells in non-severe SARS-CoV-2 infection. One entry per CDR3 protein, called by TCRdb with MiXCR from the 5' RACE reads. In the table there are over 45,000 distinct CDR3 sequences, under 8% of which are singletons. Here the sequenced sample was whole blood, taken at baseline. Every receptor here comes from an adult who was a healthcare worker with PCR-confirmed SARS-CoV-2 infection or an uninfected control (not recorded which). CDR3s include the opening cysteine and the closing phenylalanine or tryptophan. D genes are given only for firm matches. The listing skips clone size in some rows; elsewhere it reads once, few, many or a size class.

J gene,CDR3 length,D gene,clone size,V gene,CDR3 protein,CDR3 DNA
TRBJ1-5,16,.,many,TRBV24-1,CATSDPDTGLDQPQHF,TGTGCCACCAGTGATCCCGATACAGGGTTAGACCAGCCCCAGCATTTT
TRBJ1-5,14,.,.,TRBV7-2,CASSYRVHNQPQHF,TGTGCCAGCAGCTACCGGGTGCACAATCAGCCCCAGCATTTT
TRBJ2-1,12,TRBD1,many,TRBV28,CASSPTGSEKFF,TGTGCCAGCAGCCCGACAGGGAGTGAAAAGTTCTTC
TRBJ1-2,13,.,.,TRBV28,CASRTTGRIGYTF,TGTGCCAGCAGAACGACAGGACGCATTGGCTACACCTTC
TRBJ1-6,12,.,many,TRBV7-2,CASSPNLEHLHF,TGTGCCAGCAGTCCAAACTTAGAACACCTCCACTTT
TRBJ2-5,13,.,many,TRBV20-1,CSAILEYRETQYF,TGCAGTGCTATTCTCGAGTACCGGGAGACCCAGTACTTC
TRBJ1-1,13,.,many,TRBV24-1,CATSLSGNTEAFF,TGTGCCACCAGCTTGTCGGGGAACACTGAAGCTTTCTTT
TRBJ2-7,12,.,.,TRBV27,CASMQGPYEQYF,TGTGCCAGCATGCAGGGGCCCTACGAGCAGTACTTC
TRBJ2-7,14,.,many,TRBV4-3,CASSQDLASYEQYF,TGCGCCAGCAGCCAAGACCTAGCATCCTACGAGCAGTACTTC
TRBJ1-6,12,.,few,TRBV5-1,CASSLSGSPLHF,TGCGCCAGCAGCTTATCGGGATCACCCCTCCACTTT
TRBJ1-1,15,.,.,TRBV12-3/TRBV12-4,CASSFGGSTPTEAFF,TGTGCCAGCAGTTTTGGGGGTAGTACCCCCACTGAAGCTTTCTTT
TRBJ1-6,21,TRBD1,many,TRBV4-3,CASSPGITPGQGSIYNSPLHF,TGCGCCAGCAGCCCAGGGATTACACCGGGACAGGGGTCCATCTATAATTCACCCCTCCACTTT
TRBJ2-3,14,.,few,TRBV3-1,CASSQGVRSDTQYF,TGTGCCAGCAGCCAAGGTGTTCGGTCGGATACGCAGTATTTT
TRBJ2-3,14,.,.,TRBV4-1,CASSGGAFTDTQYF,TGCGCCAGCAGCGGGGGGGCCTTCACAGATACGCAGTATTTT
TRBJ2-5,13,.,.,TRBV11-1,CASSRYSRETQYF,TGTGCCAGCAGCCGATACTCCCGGGAGACCCAGTACTTC
TRBJ1-6,13,TRBD1,many,TRBV12-3/TRBV12-4,CASSTGQGVGGHF,TGTGCCAGCAGTACGGGACAGGGGGTCGGAGGCCACTTT
TRBJ2-7,15,.,.,TRBV5-8,CASSRGRPYSYEQYF,TGTGCCAGCAGCCGGGGGAGACCCTATAGCTACGAGCAGTACTTC
TRBJ2-1,16,TRBD2,many,TRBV3-1,CASSQERRGGLNEQFF,TGTGCCAGCAGCCAAGAACGGCGGGGGGGCCTTAATGAGCAGTTCTTC
TRBJ2-1,15,.,many,TRBV28,CASNPGVVRGNEQFF,TGTGCCAGCAACCCGGGGGTGGTCCGGGGGAATGAGCAGTTCTTC
TRBJ2-7,13,.,few,TRBV7-6,CASSPYTHYEQYF,TGTGCCAGCAGCCCGTACACTCACTACGAGCAGTACTTC
TRBJ1-1,13,.,few,TRBV10-3,CAISETPWDEAFF,TGTGCCATCAGTGAGACGCCCTGGGATGAAGCTTTCTTT
TRBJ1-4,15,TRBD1,many,TRBV5-8,CASSLYRGGGEKLFF,TGTGCCAGCAGCTTGTACAGGGGAGGAGGTGAAAAACTGTTTTTT
TRBJ1-3,16,.,many,TRBV9,CASSVGGAPSGNTIYF,TGTGCCAGCAGCGTAGGGGGGGCGCCGAGTGGAAACACCATATATTTT
TRBJ2-3,15,TRBD2,many,TRBV7-2,CASSFAGGLGDTQYF,TGTGCCAGCAGCTTTGCGGGGGGGCTTGGAGATACGCAGTATTTT
TRBJ1-4,17,.,many,TRBV15,CATSPSIGGRGNEKLFF,TGTGCCACCAGCCCTTCCATCGGAGGACGGGGTAATGAAAAACTGTTTTTT
TRBJ1-2,13,.,few,TRBV6-5,CASSRGPSYGYTF,TGTGCCAGCAGTCGGGGCCCCAGCTATGGCTACACCTTC
TRBJ1-6,15,.,many,TRBV9,CASSVEFTYNSPLHF,TGTGCCAGCAGCGTAGAGTTTACCTATAATTCACCCCTCCACTTT
TRBJ2-2,14,.,.,TRBV4-3,CASSGYTAPGELFF,TGCGCCAGCAGCGGATATACAGCGCCGGGGGAGCTGTTTTTT
TRBJ1-2,16,TRBD1,many,TRBV4-3,CASSQESSGGTYGYTF,TGCGCCAGCAGCCAAGAGTCGTCAGGGGGGACCTATGGCTACACCTTC
TRBJ2-7,13,.,.,TRBV7-8,CASSLGVDYEQYF,TGTGCCAGCAGCTTAGGGGTCGACTACGAGCAGTACTTC
TRBJ2-5,18,TRBD2,many,TRBV28,CASSFSTSGGGFRETQYF,TGTGCCAGCAGTTTCTCGACTAGCGGGGGGGGATTTCGAGAGACCCAGTACTTC
TRBJ2-5,15,TRBD2,.,TRBV20-1,CSAQGGLARQETQYF,TGCAGTGCCCAGGGGGGACTAGCCCGACAAGAGACCCAGTACTTC
TRBJ2-3,13,.,few,TRBV28,CASSRPSRGTQYF,TGTGCCAGCAGTCGACCTAGCAGGGGTACGCAGTATTTT
TRBJ2-2,15,TRBD1,few,TRBV7-9,CASSPRDSLAGELFF,TGTGCCAGCAGCCCTCGGGACAGCTTGGCCGGGGAGCTGTTTTTT
TRBJ2-2,15,.,many,TRBV24-1,CATSRRQSNTGELFF,TGTGCCACCAGTCGAAGGCAGTCGAACACCGGGGAGCTGTTTTTT
TRBJ2-3,17,.,few,TRBV7-2,CASSLPDNRFYTDTQYF,TGTGCCAGCAGCTTACCCGATAATCGATTTTACACAGATACGCAGTATTTT
TRBJ1-6,16,.,many,TRBV5-5,CASSLGLGGFSSPLHF,TGTGCCAGCAGCTTGGGACTCGGAGGCTTTAGTTCACCCCTCCACTTT
TRBJ1-2,13,.,many,TRBV20-1,CSVKDGANYGYTF,TGCAGTGTTAAGGACGGAGCTAACTATGGCTACACCTTC
TRBJ2-1,15,.,.,TRBV24-1,CATSERRSSYNEQFF,TGTGCCACCAGTGAGCGGCGGAGCTCCTACAATGAGCAGTTCTTC
TRBJ1-1,12,TRBD1,many,TRBV20-1,CSADRGHTEAFF,TGCAGTGCTGACAGGGGGCACACTGAAGCTTTCTTT
TRBJ2-1,17,.,few,TRBV6-2/TRBV6-3,CASSTLDGSRAYNEQFF,TGTGCCAGCAGTACCCTGGACGGGTCGCGCGCCTACAATGAGCAGTTCTTC
TRBJ1-2,15,TRBD1,many,TRBV5-6,CASSLALTGPYGYTF,TGTGCCAGCAGCTTAGCCCTGACAGGGCCCTATGGCTACACCTTC
TRBJ2-3,16,TRBD2,many,TRBV12-3/TRBV12-4,CASSLGAGPPTDTQYF,TGTGCCAGCAGTCTTGGAGCGGGGCCGCCCACAGATACGCAGTATTTT
TRBJ2-7,14,.,.,TRBV15,CATRADRSSYEQYF,TGTGCCACCAGGGCAGACAGAAGCTCCTACGAGCAGTACTTC
TRBJ1-1,13,.,many,TRBV7-6,CASSPLGLNEAFF,TGTGCCAGCAGCCCCCTCGGGCTGAATGAAGCTTTCTTT